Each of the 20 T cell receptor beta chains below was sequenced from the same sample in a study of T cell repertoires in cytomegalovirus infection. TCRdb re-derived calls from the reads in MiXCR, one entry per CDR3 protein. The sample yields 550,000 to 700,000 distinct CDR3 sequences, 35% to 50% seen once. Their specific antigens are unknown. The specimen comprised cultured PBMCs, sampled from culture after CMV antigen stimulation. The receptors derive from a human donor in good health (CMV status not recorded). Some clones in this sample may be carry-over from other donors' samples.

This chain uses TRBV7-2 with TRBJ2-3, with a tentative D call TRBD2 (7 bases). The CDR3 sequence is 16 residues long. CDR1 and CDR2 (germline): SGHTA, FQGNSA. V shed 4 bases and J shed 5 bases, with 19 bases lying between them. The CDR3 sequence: CASSSWGGKGGDTQYF. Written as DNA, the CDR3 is TGTGCCAGCAGCTCGTGGGGGGGGAAAGGGGGAGATACGCAGTATTTT. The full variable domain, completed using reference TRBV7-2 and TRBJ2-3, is GAGVSQSPSNKVTEKGKDVELRCDPISGHTALYWYRQSLGQGLEFLIYFQGNSAPDKSGLPSDRFSAERTGGSVSTLTIQRTQQEDSAVYLCASSSWGGKGGDTQYFGPGTRLTVL.

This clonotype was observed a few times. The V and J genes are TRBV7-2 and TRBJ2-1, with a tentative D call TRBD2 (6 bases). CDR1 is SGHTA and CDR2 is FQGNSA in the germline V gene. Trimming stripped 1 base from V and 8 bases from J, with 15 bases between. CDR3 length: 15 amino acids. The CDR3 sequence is CASSLDGGVRYEQFF. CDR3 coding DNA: TGTGCCAGCAGCTTAGATGGCGGGGTTAGGTATGAGCAGTTCTTC. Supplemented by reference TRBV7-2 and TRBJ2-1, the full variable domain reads GAGVSQSPSNKVTEKGKDVELRCDPISGHTALYWYRQSLGQGLEFLIYFQGNSAPDKSGLPSDRFSAERTGGSVSTLTIQRTQQEDSAVYLCASSLDGGVRYEQFFGPGTRLTVL.

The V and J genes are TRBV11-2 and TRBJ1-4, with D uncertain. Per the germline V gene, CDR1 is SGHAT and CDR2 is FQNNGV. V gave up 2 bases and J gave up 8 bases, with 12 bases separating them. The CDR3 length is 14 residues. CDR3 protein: CASSLRFVGEKLFF. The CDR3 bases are TGTGCCAGCAGCTTAAGGTTTGTTGGCGAAAAACTGTTTTTT.

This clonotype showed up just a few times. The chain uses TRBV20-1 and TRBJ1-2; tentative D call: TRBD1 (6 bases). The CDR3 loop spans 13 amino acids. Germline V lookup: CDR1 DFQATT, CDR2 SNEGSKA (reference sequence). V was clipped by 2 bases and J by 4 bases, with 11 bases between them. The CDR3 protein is CSARLQGFYGYTF. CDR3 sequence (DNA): TGCAGTGCTAGATTACAGGGTTTCTATGGCTACACCTTC.

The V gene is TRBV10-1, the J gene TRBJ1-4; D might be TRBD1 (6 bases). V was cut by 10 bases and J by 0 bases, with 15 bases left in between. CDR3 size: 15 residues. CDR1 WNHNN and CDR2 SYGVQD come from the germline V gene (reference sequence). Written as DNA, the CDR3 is TGCGCCACCCATTATGAGGGGGCAACTAATGAAAAACTGTTTTTT. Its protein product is CATHYEGATNEKLFF.

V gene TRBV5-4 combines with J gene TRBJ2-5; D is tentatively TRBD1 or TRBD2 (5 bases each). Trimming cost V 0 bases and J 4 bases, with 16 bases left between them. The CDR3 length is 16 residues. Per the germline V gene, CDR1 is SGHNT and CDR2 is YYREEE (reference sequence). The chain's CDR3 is CASSLEGLGTIETQYF. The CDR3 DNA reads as TGTGCCAGCAGCTTGGAGGGGCTGGGGACCATAGAGACCCAGTACTTC.

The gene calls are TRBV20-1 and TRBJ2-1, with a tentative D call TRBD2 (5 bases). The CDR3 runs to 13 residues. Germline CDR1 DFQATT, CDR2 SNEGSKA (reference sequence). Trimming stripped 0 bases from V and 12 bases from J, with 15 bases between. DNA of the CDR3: TGCAGTGCTAGAGATTCCGACTACCGAGGGCAGTTCTTC. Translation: CSARDSDYRGQFF.

CDR3 DNA sequence: TGCGCCAGCAGTACCGACGAGAGCTCCTACAATGAGCAGTTCTTC. Its protein product is CASSTDESSYNEQFF. The genes are TRBV5-1 and TRBJ2-1; D not resolved. Between the trimmed V and J ends, which lost 5 bases and 0 bases, there was a span of 12 bases. Looked up from germline, CDR1 is SGHRS and CDR2 is YFSETQ. This CDR3 spans 15 amino acids.

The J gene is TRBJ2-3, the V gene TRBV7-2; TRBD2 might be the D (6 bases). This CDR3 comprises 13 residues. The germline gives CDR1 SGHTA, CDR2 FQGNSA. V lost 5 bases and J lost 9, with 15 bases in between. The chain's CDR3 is CASSQVAGGTQYF. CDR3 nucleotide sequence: TGTGCCAGCAGCCAGGTGGCCGGGGGAACGCAGTATTTT.

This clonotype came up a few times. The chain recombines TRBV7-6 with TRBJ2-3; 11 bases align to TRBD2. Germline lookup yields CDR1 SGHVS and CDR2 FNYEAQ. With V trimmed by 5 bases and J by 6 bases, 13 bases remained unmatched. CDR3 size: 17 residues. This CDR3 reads CASSRPTSGVLGDTQYF. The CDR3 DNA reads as TGTGCCAGCAGCCGACCGACTAGCGGGGTACTTGGGGATACGCAGTATTTT.

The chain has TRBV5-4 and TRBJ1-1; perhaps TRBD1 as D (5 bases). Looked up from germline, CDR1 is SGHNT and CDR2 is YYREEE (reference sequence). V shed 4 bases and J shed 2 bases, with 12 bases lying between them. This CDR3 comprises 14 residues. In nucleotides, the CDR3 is TGTGCCAGCAGCATCGACAGATACAACACTGAAGCTTTCTTT. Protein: CASSIDRYNTEAFF.

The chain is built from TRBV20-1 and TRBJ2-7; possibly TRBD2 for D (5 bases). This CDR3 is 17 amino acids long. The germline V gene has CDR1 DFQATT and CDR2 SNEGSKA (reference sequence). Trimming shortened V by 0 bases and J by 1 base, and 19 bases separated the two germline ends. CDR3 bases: TGCAGTGCTAGAGATTGGGCAACGGGGATCGATTCCTACGAGCAGTACTTC. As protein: CSARDWATGIDSYEQYF.

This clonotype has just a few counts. CDR3 amino acids: CASTGQGGTEAFF. CDR3 DNA sequence: TGCGCCAGCACCGGCCAGGGTGGGACTGAAGCTTTCTTT. The chain combines TRBV5-1 with TRBJ1-1, with D perhaps matching TRBD1 (5 bases). Looked up from germline, CDR1 is SGHRS and CDR2 is YFSETQ. This CDR3 has 13 residues. The V gene lost 6 bases and the J gene lost 5 bases, with 14 bases spanning the gap.

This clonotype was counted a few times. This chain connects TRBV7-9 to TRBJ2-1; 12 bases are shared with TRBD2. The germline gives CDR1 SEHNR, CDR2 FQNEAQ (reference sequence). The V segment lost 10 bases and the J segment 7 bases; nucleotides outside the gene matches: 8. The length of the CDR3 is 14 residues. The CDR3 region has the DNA TGTGCCATACCCGGGACTAGCGGGTTTAATGAGCAGTTCTTC. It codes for CAIPGTSGFNEQFF.

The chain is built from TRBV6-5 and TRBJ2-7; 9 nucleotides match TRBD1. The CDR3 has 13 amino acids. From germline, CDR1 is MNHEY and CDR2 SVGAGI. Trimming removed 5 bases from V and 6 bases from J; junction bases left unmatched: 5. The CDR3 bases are TGTGCCAGCAGTCGCGGGACAGGGTTCGAGCAGTACTTC. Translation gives CASSRGTGFEQYF.

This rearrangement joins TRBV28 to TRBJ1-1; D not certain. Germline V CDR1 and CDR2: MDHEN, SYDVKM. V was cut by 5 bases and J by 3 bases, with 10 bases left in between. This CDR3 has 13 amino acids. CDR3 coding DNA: TGTGCCAGCAGTATTCGAATTTACACTGAAGCTTTCTTT. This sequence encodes CASSIRIYTEAFF. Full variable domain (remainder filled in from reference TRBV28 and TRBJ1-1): DVKVTQSSRYLVKRTGEKVFLECVQDMDHENMFWYRQDPGLGLRLIYFSYDVKMKEKGDIPEGYSVSREKKERFSLILESASTNQTSMYLCASSIRIYTEAFFGQGTRLTVV.

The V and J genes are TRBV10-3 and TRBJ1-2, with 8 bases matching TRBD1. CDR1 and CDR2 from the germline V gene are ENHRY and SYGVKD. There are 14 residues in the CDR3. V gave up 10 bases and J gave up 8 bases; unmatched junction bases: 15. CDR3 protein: CATYIVGQGRGYTF. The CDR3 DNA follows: TGTGCCACCTATATAGTAGGACAGGGTCGCGGCTACACCTTC.

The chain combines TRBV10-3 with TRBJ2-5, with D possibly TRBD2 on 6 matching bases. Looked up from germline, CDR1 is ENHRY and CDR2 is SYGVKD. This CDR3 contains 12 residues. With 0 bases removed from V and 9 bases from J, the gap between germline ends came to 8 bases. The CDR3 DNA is TGTGCCATCAGTGAGTCGAGGGAGGCCCAGTACTTC. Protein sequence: CAISESREAQYF.

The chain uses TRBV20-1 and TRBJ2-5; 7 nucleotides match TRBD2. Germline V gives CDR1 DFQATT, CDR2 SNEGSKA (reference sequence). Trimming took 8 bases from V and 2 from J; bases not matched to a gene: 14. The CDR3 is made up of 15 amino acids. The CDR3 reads CSPYGGGGKQETQYF. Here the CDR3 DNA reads TGCAGTCCTTATGGGGGGGGGGGAAAACAAGAGACCCAGTACTTC.

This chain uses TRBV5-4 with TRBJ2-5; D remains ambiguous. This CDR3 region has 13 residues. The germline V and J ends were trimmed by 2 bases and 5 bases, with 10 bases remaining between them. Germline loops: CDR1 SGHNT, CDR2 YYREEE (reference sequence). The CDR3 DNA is TGTGCCAGCAGCTTTTGGGCGTTGGAGACCCAGTACTTC. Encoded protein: CASSFWALETQYF.